This T cell receptor (beta chain) was sequenced for a study of tumor-infiltrating lymphocytes in primary liver carcinoma. The CDR3 spans 11 residues. The V end lost 9 bases, the J end lost 8 bases, and 12 bases lay between the germline ends. Per the germline V gene, CDR1 is SGHRS and CDR2 is YFSETQ. Worth noting for this clonotype: This could be a read error, since a much larger clone is one nucleotide away.

The input was 450 to 500 ng total RNA; TCR beta cDNA was made from it with a constant-region primer. Libraries for TCR beta were built through three nested multiplex PCR rounds, which together made up a slightly modified ARM-PCR procedure. Rounds one and two of PCR, each of 10 cycles, were primed with TRBV1-TRBV30 forward primers and a C-beta reverse primer. TCRdb re-called the multiplex PCR reads through MiXCR, storing one row per CDR3 protein. The table shows around 190,000 distinct CDR3 sequences, with approximately 80% occurring only once. Between 20 and 30 mg of unsorted bulk tissue served as the source from which RNA and DNA were co-extracted. With chronic HBV infection, the patients were also treatment-naive.

The sample taken for sequencing was tumor tissue from primary liver carcinoma. The clonotype originates from a man in his forties with primary liver carcinoma and hepatitis B virus infection. The chain couples TRBV5-1 to TRBJ2-1; perhaps TRBD2 as D (5 bases). The CDR3 region is CAIRRADEQFF. DNA of the CDR3: TGCGCCATTCGGCGGGCTGATGAGCAGTTCTTC.